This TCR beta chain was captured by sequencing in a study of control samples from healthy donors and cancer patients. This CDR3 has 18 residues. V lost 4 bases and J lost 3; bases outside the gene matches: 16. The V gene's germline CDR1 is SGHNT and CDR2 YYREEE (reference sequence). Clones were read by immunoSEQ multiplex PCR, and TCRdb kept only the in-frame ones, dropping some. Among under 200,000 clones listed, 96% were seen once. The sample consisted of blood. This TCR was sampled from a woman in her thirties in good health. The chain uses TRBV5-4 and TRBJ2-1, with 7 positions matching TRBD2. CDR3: CASSGYSEAPGGYNEQFF. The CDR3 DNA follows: TGTGCCAGCAGCGGGTACTCGGAGGCCCCGGGGGGCTACAATGAGCAGTTCTTC.